This is a list of T cell receptor beta chains from one sample in a study of T cells and Merkel cell carcinoma outcomes. The repertoire was sequenced with immunoSEQ multiplex PCR; TCRdb's copy has only in-frame clones and lacks some. Of over 15,000 clones detected, about four fifths appear once; the ten largest clones hold around 9%. The sample was tumor tissue from Merkel cell carcinoma. These receptors were collected from a human donor with Merkel cell carcinoma. Each CDR3 is given with its conserved first and last residue. D genes are given only for firm matches. Expanded clones are given a class, and other clones once, few, many or no size at all.

>15|TRBJ2-6|TRBV28|NA|TRBD2
TGTGCCAGCAGTTTGGGAGGGCAAGGGGCCAACGTCCTGACTTTC
CASSLGGQGANVLTF
>14|TRBJ2-7|TRBV5-1|NA|TRBD1
TGCGCCAGCAGCTGGACAGGGGATGGATACGAGCAGTACTTC
CASSWTGDGYEQYF
>16|TRBJ2-7|TRBV5-3|NA|NA
TGTGCCAGAAGCTTGTTTGGTAAGACGGCAAGAAACAAGCAGTACTTC
CARSLFGKTARNKQYF
>16|TRBJ1-5|TRBV5-6|NA|NA
TGTGCCAGCAGCTTTGGGGGGCCCTATAGCAATCAGCCCCAGCATTTT
CASSFGGPYSNQPQHF
>13|TRBJ1-5|TRBV6-5|NA|NA
TGTGCCAGCAGTTACTCGATTGGTCAGCCCCAGCATTTT
CASSYSIGQPQHF
>15|TRBJ2-5|TRBV4-2|NA|TRBD2
TGTGCCAGCAGCCAAGGTAGCGGGGGGGAGCAGACCCAGTACTTC
CASSQGSGGEQTQYF
>13|TRBJ2-7|TRBV19|medium-sized|NA
TGTGCCAGTAGTATTTCTCTCTCCTACGAGCAGTACTTC
CASSISLSYEQYF
>14|TRBJ2-3|TRBV28|NA|NA
TGTGCCAGCAGCCGGTCGGGGGCCACAGATACGCAGTATTTT
CASSRSGATDTQYF
>13|TRBJ2-7|TRBV5-1|few|NA
TGCGCCAGCAGCTTGGCGCTAAACTACGAGCAGTACTTC
CASSLALNYEQYF
>13|TRBJ2-7|TRBV15|NA|NA
TGTGCCACCAGCACAGGGACAAACTACGAGCAGTACTTC
CATSTGTNYEQYF
>13|TRBJ2-7|TRBV4-1|NA|NA
TGCGCCAGCAGCCAGGGGGGGACAGACGAGCAGTACTTC
CASSQGGTDEQYF
>14|TRBJ2-1|TRBV5-1|NA|TRBD2
TGCGCCAGCAGCAGCGGGGGGGCAGTACCTGAGCAGTTCTTC
CASSSGGAVPEQFF
>14|TRBJ1-2|TRBV27|NA|NA
TGTGCCAGCAGAACGCTACAGGGTTCGGGAGGCTACACCTTC
CASRTLQGSGGYTF
>14|TRBJ2-3|TRBV10-1|once|NA
TGCGCCAGCAGTAGGACAGATAGCACAGATACGCAGTATTTT
CASSRTDSTDTQYF
>11|TRBJ1-4|TRBV30|NA|TRBD1
TGTGCCTGGAGTACGGCCAGGGGGCACTTTTTT
CAWSTARGHFF
>14|TRBJ2-7|TRBV10-3|once|NA
TGTGCCATCAGTGCTCAGAGGGGGGCCTACGAGCAGTACTTC
CAISAQRGAYEQYF
>14|TRBJ1-2|TRBV7-9|once|NA
TGTGCCAGCAGCTTAGAAGGGGGGAACTATGGCTACACCTTC
CASSLEGGNYGYTF
>14|TRBJ1-1|TRBV11-2|NA|NA
TGTGCCAGCAGCTTAATCCTTGCAGACACTGAAGCTTTCTTT
CASSLILADTEAFF
>15|TRBJ1-1|TRBV5-1|NA|NA
TGCGCCAGCAGCTCACGAGTTCTGGGGGACACTGAAGCTTTCTTT
CASSSRVLGDTEAFF
>14|TRBJ1-3|TRBV4-1|once|TRBD1
TGCGCCAGCAGCCGGGACAGGGGAATTGACACCATATATTTT
CASSRDRGIDTIYF
>14|TRBJ2-1|TRBV5-4|NA|NA
TGTGCCAGCAGCCCCGAGAGTACGGGCAATGAGCAGTTCTTC
CASSPESTGNEQFF
>12|TRBJ1-6|TRBV9|large|NA
TGTGCCAGCAGCGGGGGCGGCTCACCCCTCCACTTT
CASSGGGSPLHF
>13|TRBJ1-2|TRBV30|NA|NA
TGTGCCTGGAGCGATGGAACTAACTATGGCTACACCTTC
CAWSDGTNYGYTF
>12|TRBJ2-4|TRBV25-1|NA|NA
TGTGCCAGCAGCGGGACGGAAAACATTCAGTACTTC
CASSGTENIQYF
>15|TRBJ1-3|TRBV27|NA|NA
TGTGCCAGCAGTTTAGGTTTGGGGATTGGAAACACCATATATTTT
CASSLGLGIGNTIYF
>14|TRBJ2-1|TRBV6-5|NA|TRBD2
TGTGCCAGCAGTTACTGGACTAGCCCCCATGAGCAGTTCTTC
CASSYWTSPHEQFF
>13|TRBJ2-3|TRBV28|few|NA
TGTGCCAGCCTCCGGACAGGAGGGGATACGCAGTATTTT
CASLRTGGDTQYF
>14|TRBJ2-7|TRBV5-1|NA|NA
TGCGCCAGCAGCCTAAAGACTAGTAGCGACGAGCAGTACTTC
CASSLKTSSDEQYF
>14|TRBJ2-1|TRBV11-1|NA|TRBD1
TGTGCCAGCAGCTTAAAGCCAGGGGGCGTTGAGCAGTTCTTC
CASSLKPGGVEQFF
>14|TRBJ2-7|TRBV5-1|NA|NA
TGCGCCAGCAGTCAGGTTAAATACCCCTACGAGCAGTACTTT
CASSQVKYPYEQYF
>17|TRBJ1-1|TRBV28|NA|TRBD1
TGTGCCAGCAGATCCTCCGGGACAGGGGGGAAGAACACTGAAGCTTTCTTT
CASRSSGTGGKNTEAFF
>12|TRBJ2-1|TRBV4-1|NA|NA
TGCGCCAGCAGCCAAGGGGACGTTGAGCAGTTCTTC
CASSQGDVEQFF
>15|TRBJ1-2|TRBV5-1|NA|TRBD1
TGCGCCAGCAGCCCAGCGGGGACAGGGGTTTATGGCTACACCTTC
CASSPAGTGVYGYTF
>15|TRBJ1-3|TRBV18|NA|NA
TGTGCCAGCTCACCACCGGCCGGGTACGGAAACACCATATATTTT
CASSPPAGYGNTIYF
>15|TRBJ2-5|TRBV2|NA|NA
TGTGCCAGCAGTGCCTCCGGTGGTTACAAAGAGACCCAGTACTTC
CASSASGGYKETQYF
>14|TRBJ2-7|TRBV2|NA|NA
TGTGCCAGCAGTGATTGGTCACAGTCCTACGAGCAGTACTTC
CASSDWSQSYEQYF
>13|TRBJ1-2|TRBV30|few|NA
TGTGCCTGGAGGACGGCGGCTAACTATGGCTACACCTTC
CAWRTAANYGYTF
>15|TRBJ2-3|TRBV5-1|few|NA
TGCGCCAGCAGCGTGAGCACCCCAAACACAGATACGCAGTATTTT
CASSVSTPNTDTQYF
>16|TRBJ2-3|TRBV18|NA|NA
TGTGCCAGCTCACCACGACAGAAAGGGCTCACAGATACGCAGTATTTT
CASSPRQKGLTDTQYF
>15|TRBJ2-5|TRBV7-9|NA|NA
TGTGCCAGCAGCCTATTCGGGGTAGGGAAGGAGACCCAGTACTTC
CASSLFGVGKETQYF
>17|TRBJ1-2|TRBV19|few|TRBD1
TGTGCCAGTAGTTTATCCGGGACAGGGGGCTTTACCTATGGCTACACCTTC
CASSLSGTGGFTYGYTF
>14|TRBJ1-5|TRBV5-6|NA|NA
TGTGCCAGCAGCTTGGGGGTGGTAGATCAGCCCCAGCATTTT
CASSLGVVDQPQHF
>14|TRBJ2-7|TRBV7-9|once|TRBD1
TGTGCCAGCAGCCCGGACAGGAGACTAAACGAGCAGTACTTC
CASSPDRRLNEQYF
>11|TRBJ2-4|TRBV28|NA|NA
TGTGCCAGCAGTCGAGGGTACATTCAGTACTTC
CASSRGYIQYF